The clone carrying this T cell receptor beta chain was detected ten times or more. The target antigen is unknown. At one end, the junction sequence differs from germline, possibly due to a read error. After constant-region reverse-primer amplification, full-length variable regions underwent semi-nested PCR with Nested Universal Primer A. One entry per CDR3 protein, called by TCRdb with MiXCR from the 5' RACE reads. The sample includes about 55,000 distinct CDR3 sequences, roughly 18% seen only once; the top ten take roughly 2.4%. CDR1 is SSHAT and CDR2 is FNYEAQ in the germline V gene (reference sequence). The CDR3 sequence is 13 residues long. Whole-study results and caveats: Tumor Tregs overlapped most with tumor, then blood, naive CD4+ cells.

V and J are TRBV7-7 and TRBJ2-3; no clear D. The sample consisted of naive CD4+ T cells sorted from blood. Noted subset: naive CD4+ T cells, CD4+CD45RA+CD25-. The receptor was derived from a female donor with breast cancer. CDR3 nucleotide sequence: TGTGCTAGCAGCTTAGATCGGGCGGCTACGCAGTATTTT. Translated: CASSLDRAATQYF.